This T cell receptor beta chain was observed in a study of cytomegalovirus exposure and HLA in healthy donors. Study findings and constraints: Rare TCR sequences predominated, though certain public TCRs were found in many donors. The study put under 200 TCR beta chains on its list as cytomegalovirus-associated. Three CMV-associated chains proved CMV antigen-specific in vitro.

The donors formed part of the approximately 110-subject validation cohort, distinct from the roughly 640-subject first cohort. On this clone itself: Antigen: not known.

This CDR3 has 16 amino acids. Profiled with immunoSEQ multiplex PCR; TCRdb holds only in-frame clones, not every one. The top ten hold 0.55% to 0.8% of the sample, which has about 67,000 clones, 94% seen once. The chain joins TRBV12-2 to TRBJ2-1; the D call TRBD1 from the table was never checked on the DNA. TRBV12-2 represents a pseudogene. Sample: PBMCs. This clonotype was obtained from a woman aged 18 to 35 in good health and CMV-seronegative. For the CDR3, the DNA is TGTGCAAGTCGCTTAGCGGGGGACAGGGGGTGGAATGAGCAGTTCTTC. Translating it yields CASRLAGDRGWNEQFF.